This entry lists 29 T cell receptor beta chains sequenced from one sample in a study of T cells in Graves' hyperthyroidism and ophthalmopathy. The CDR3 regions of TCR beta were amplified from RNA transcripts. Initially, a first-round RT-PCR of the TCR CDR3 employed the HTBI primer set. TCRdb processed the multiplex PCR reads anew with MiXCR; each CDR3 protein has one entry. The data contain around 340,000 distinct CDR3 sequences, around 18% of them singletons. Material: blood. The source of these receptors is a woman in her thirties or forties with Graves' ophthalmopathy.

This clonotype was detected a few times. This chain's CDR3 is CASISAGTSAGYTF. The CDR3 nucleotides read TGTGCCAGCATTTCAGCCGGAACAAGCGCGGGCTACACCTTC. This sequence joins TRBV28 and TRBJ1-2; D uncertain. The CDR3 covers 14 residues. CDR1 and CDR2 (germline): MDHEN, SYDVKM. The germline V and J ends were trimmed by 7 bases and 8 bases, with 20 bases remaining between them.

This clonotype was observed a few times. The V call is TRBV9, the J call TRBJ2-7, with D unresolved. V shed 0 bases and J shed 4 bases, with 14 bases lying between them. CDR3 length: 15 amino acids. Germline V gives CDR1 SGDLS, CDR2 YYNGEE. Written as DNA, the CDR3 is TGTGCCAGCAGCGTAGGTGTAGGTCTGGGGTACGAGCAGTACTTC. As protein: CASSVGVGLGYEQYF.

In this sample, this clonotype turned up many times. The rearrangement links TRBV7-2 to TRBJ2-3, with 10 bases that match TRBD2. The CDR3 extends over 18 amino acids. V lost 5 bases, J lost 0 bases, and 11 bases stayed unmatched. Germline CDR1 is SGHTA and CDR2 is FQGNSA. The CDR3 nucleotides read TGTGCCAGCAGCGATTCCGGACTAGCGGAGTCTAGCACAGATACGCAGTATTTT. It encodes CASSDSGLAESSTDTQYF.

Ten or more counts support this clonotype. The gene calls are TRBV5-6 and TRBJ2-2; D ambiguous. CDR1 and CDR2 (germline): SGHDT, YYEEEE. Trimming shortened V by 0 bases and J by 3 bases, and 9 bases separated the two germline ends. CDR3 length: 15 amino acids. The CDR3 reads CASSLVTGHTGELFF. CDR3 coding DNA: TGTGCCAGCAGCTTGGTTACGGGTCACACCGGGGAGCTGTTTTTT. Together with reference TRBV5-6 and TRBJ2-2, the CDR3 gives the full variable domain: DAGVTQSPTHLIKTRGQQVTLRCSPKSGHDTVSWYQQALGQGPQFIFQYYEEEERQRGNFPDRFSGHQFPNYSSELNVNALLLGDSALYLCASSLVTGHTGELFFGEGSRLTVL.

The V call is TRBV7-6, the J call TRBJ2-5, with 7 bases matching TRBD1. Germline lookup yields CDR1 SGHVS and CDR2 FNYEAQ. The trim removed 1 base at V and 5 bases at J, leaving 7 bases unmatched. The CDR3 sequence is 15 residues long. DNA of the CDR3: TGTGCCAGCAGCTTAGGTGGCAGGGGGTATGAGACCCAGTACTTC. It yields the protein CASSLGGRGYETQYF.

This clonotype was found many times. V is TRBV6-2 or TRBV6-3 and J is TRBJ1-6, with unresolved D. This CDR3 comprises 18 residues. CDR1 MNHEY and CDR2 SVGEGT come from the germline V gene. Trimming left V 5 bases short and J 5 bases short, with 22 bases between. The CDR3 is CASSRRFIGQLNNSPLHF. The CDR3 DNA is TGTGCCAGCAGTCGCCGGTTTATTGGCCAACTGAATAATTCACCCCTCCACTTT.

The table lists this clonotype with many counts. The V call is TRBV27, the J call TRBJ2-6, with 9 bases aligning to TRBD2. The CDR3 length is 17 residues. J was trimmed by 10 bases and V by 2 bases; bases with no gene match: 12. Germline lookup yields CDR1 MNHEY and CDR2 SMNVEV (reference sequence). CDR3 amino acids: CASSLGGVAGVMNVLTF. CDR3 DNA sequence: TGTGCCAGCAGTTTAGGGGGAGTAGCGGGAGTGATGAACGTCCTGACTTTC.

The chain carries TRBV19 and TRBJ1-1; no reliable D call. V lost 3 bases to trimming and J lost 2 bases, with 10 bases between them. This CDR3 spans 14 amino acids. Germline assignment: CDR1 LNHDA and CDR2 SQIVND (reference sequence). In DNA, the CDR3 is TGTGCCAGTAGTATGCATTCTGGAAACACTGAAGCTTTCTTT. Its translation: CASSMHSGNTEAFF.

This clonotype was recorded many times. The genes are TRBV12-3 or TRBV12-4 and TRBJ1-2, with D possibly TRBD1 on 6 matching bases. With 4 bases removed from V and 1 base from J, the gap between germline ends came to 13 bases. This CDR3 spans 15 amino acids. The CDR3 nucleotides read TGTGCCAGCAGTTATACAGGGTCCGGTAACTATGGCTACACCTTC. It codes for CASSYTGSGNYGYTF.

The rearrangement uses TRBV12-3 or TRBV12-4 and TRBJ2-2; TRBD2 aligns across 8 bases. J gave up 7 bases and V 4 bases, and 8 bases lay outside the gene matches. This CDR3 spans 15 amino acids. The CDR3: CASSYSGGASGELFF. CDR3 DNA sequence: TGTGCCAGCAGTTACTCCGGGGGGGCAAGCGGGGAGCTGTTTTTT.

This clonotype was counted many times. V and J are TRBV20-1 and TRBJ2-7; perhaps TRBD1 as D (6 bases). CDR1 is DFQATT, CDR2 SNEGSKA, per germline (reference sequence). V dropped 1 base and J dropped 4 bases, with 11 bases sitting between them. The CDR3 runs to 13 residues. The CDR3: CSARAPTGYEQYF. The CDR3 DNA sequence: TGCAGTGCTAGAGCCCCGACAGGATACGAGCAGTACTTC.

This clonotype was seen many times. V gene TRBV9 combines with J gene TRBJ2-7, with a possible D match to TRBD1 (6 bases). V was trimmed by 4 bases and J by 4 bases, leaving 24 bases between them. CDR1 and CDR2 (germline): SGDLS, YYNGEE. The CDR3 spans 17 residues. DNA for the CDR3: TGTGCCAGCAGCTCAAGTGGTAGGGGACAATTGGATTACGAGCAGTACTTC. It is translated as CASSSSGRGQLDYEQYF.

This clonotype was seen many times. The J gene is TRBJ2-4, the V gene TRBV11-2; D is possibly TRBD1 (5 bases). This CDR3 comprises 20 residues. Germline CDR1 SGHAT, CDR2 FQNNGV. The V and J ends lost 3 bases and 1 base respectively, with 25 bases between them. The CDR3 coding sequence is TGTGCCAGCAGCTTTTCGTCCGTCACCACAGGACCTTGGGCCAAAAACATTCAGTACTTC. The encoded protein is CASSFSSVTTGPWAKNIQYF.

This clonotype has just a few counts. A much larger clone sits a single nucleotide away, making a read error possible. V gene TRBV4-3 combines with J gene TRBJ2-4, with 10 bases identical to TRBD2. V shed 1 base and J 0 bases; nucleotides not matched to a gene: 9. CDR1 and CDR2 from the germline V gene are LGHNA and YSLEER. CDR3 length: 19 residues. The CDR3 bases are TGCGCCAGCAGCCAAGGGCGGACTAGCGGATACCTAGCCAAAAACATTCAGTACTTC. Protein: CASSQGRTSGYLAKNIQYF.

There are many counts of this clonotype. V is TRBV6-4 and J is TRBJ2-7; 9 bases align to TRBD2. The V gene end was trimmed by 7 bases and the J gene end by 0 bases; junction bases not matched to a gene: 13. CDR3 size: 17 residues. The germline CDR1 and CDR2 sequences are MRHNA and SNTAGT. The CDR3 sequence is CASTGEGTSRLSYEQYF. In DNA, the CDR3 is TGTGCCAGCACAGGAGAAGGGACTAGCCGACTCTCCTACGAGCAGTACTTC.

This clonotype was counted at least ten times. The chain recombines TRBV27 with TRBJ2-6; D tentatively fits TRBD1 or TRBD2 (5 bases each). The germline V and J ends were trimmed by 3 bases and 4 bases, with 16 bases remaining between them. The CDR3 is made up of 17 amino acids. Germline V CDR1 and CDR2: MNHEY, SMNVEV (reference sequence). The CDR3 here is CASSLAGTPVGANVLTF. The CDR3 nucleotides read TGTGCCAGCAGTTTGGCCGGGACCCCGGTCGGGGCCAACGTCCTGACTTTC.

This clonotype was counted ten times or more. The V gene is TRBV28, the J gene TRBJ2-7; no clear D gene. The V end lost 4 bases, the J end lost 1 base, and 17 bases lay between the germline ends. From germline, CDR1 is MDHEN and CDR2 SYDVKM. The length of the CDR3 is 16 residues. The CDR3 protein is CASSSFGPRLSYEQYF. CDR3 in DNA: TGTGCCAGCAGTTCCTTCGGGCCGAGGTTATCCTACGAGCAGTACTTC.

This clonotype was seen repeatedly, ten times or more. V and J are TRBV5-1 and TRBJ1-2; TRBD1 matches at 8 bases. The CDR3 covers 18 residues. Looked up from germline, CDR1 is SGHRS and CDR2 is YFSETQ. The J segment lost 5 bases and the V segment lost 2 bases, leaving 17 bases of the junction unmatched. CDR3 nucleotides: TGCGCCAGCAGCTTTTCCCAGGGGGCCTACGGTCGCGCGTATGGCTACACCTTC. Protein: CASSFSQGAYGRAYGYTF.

Many counts were recorded for this clonotype. CDR3 nucleotides: TGTGCCAGCAGCTACCAAGGACAGGGCGGTAAGACTGAAGCTTTCTTT. This translates into CASSYQGQGGKTEAFF. The gene calls are TRBV13 and TRBJ1-1; 8 bases are a match to TRBD1. CDR3 length: 16 residues. The ends lost 4 bases at V and 5 bases at J; junction bases unmatched: 12. Germline-derived CDR1 and CDR2 are PRHDT and FYEKMQ (reference sequence).

The V gene is TRBV4-1, the J gene TRBJ1-6, with D perhaps matching TRBD1 (6 bases). There are 15 residues in the CDR3. The V gene's germline CDR1 is MGHRA and CDR2 YSYEKL. Trimming cost V 1 base and J 8 bases, with 12 bases left between them. The CDR3 sequence: CASSQATGGDSPLHF. The DNA for the CDR3 is TGCGCCAGCAGCCAAGCGACAGGCGGAGATTCACCCCTCCACTTT.

The V and J genes are TRBV6-1 and TRBJ2-5, with TRBD1 matching over 8 bases. The CDR3 is 16 residues long. Germline V CDR1 and CDR2: MNHNS, SASEGT. With V trimmed by 2 bases and J by 1 base, 6 bases remained unmatched. The CDR3 coding sequence is TGTGCCAGCAGTGAATTAACAGGGGGTATCCAAGAGACCCAGTACTTC. Encoded protein: CASSELTGGIQETQYF.

At least ten counts were recorded for this clonotype. This chain links TRBV6-5 with TRBJ1-3; D not resolved. The length of the CDR3 is 13 residues. V was shortened by 2 bases and J by 3 bases, with 5 bases between the two germline ends. CDR1 MNHEY and CDR2 SVGAGI come from the germline V gene. This chain's CDR3 is CASSYLDGNTIYF. The CDR3 nucleotides read TGTGCCAGCAGTTACCTCGATGGAAACACCATATATTTT.

This clonotype was seen many times. A read error may explain this, as a much larger clone is one base away. V gene TRBV5-1 combines with J gene TRBJ2-2; D remains unclear. Germline CDR1 reads SGHRS; CDR2 reads YFSETQ. This CDR3 has 13 residues. This chain's CDR3 is CANSLDYTGELFF. CDR3 in DNA: TGCGCCAACAGCTTGGATTACACCGGGGAGCTGTTTTTT. Full variable domain (rest looked up from reference TRBV5-1 and TRBJ2-2): KAGVTQTPRYLIKTRGQQVTLSCSPISGHRSVSWYQQTPGQGLQFLFEYFSETQRNKGNFPGRFSGRQFSNSRSEMNVSTLELGDSALYLCANSLDYTGELFFGEGSRLTVL.

This clonotype was observed at least ten times. J is TRBJ1-2 and V is TRBV12-3 or TRBV12-4; 12 nucleotides agree with TRBD1. The CDR3 runs 13 residues. J lost 9 bases, V lost 3 bases, and 2 bases had no gene match. CDR3 sequence reads: CASSFGTGGRYTF. CDR3 DNA sequence: TGTGCCAGCAGTTTCGGGACAGGGGGCCGCTACACCTTC.

Ten or more counts support this clonotype. The V and J genes are TRBV24-1 and TRBJ1-5, with a tentative D call TRBD1 (5 bases). Looked up from germline, CDR1 is KGHDR and CDR2 is SFDVKD. Trimming cost V 4 bases and J 0 bases, with 9 bases left between them. This CDR3 has 15 residues. The CDR3 is CATSDRQTSNQPQHF. CDR3 bases: TGTGCCACCAGTGACCGACAGACTAGCAATCAGCCCCAGCATTTT.

There are many counts of this clonotype. V and J are TRBV4-2 and TRBJ1-1; D uncertain. Trimming cost V 2 bases and J 3 bases, with 7 bases left between them. CDR1 and CDR2 from the germline V gene are LGHNA and YNFKEQ. The CDR3 runs to 13 residues. This CDR3 reads CASSQQEYTEAFF. DNA for the CDR3: TGTGCCAGCAGCCAACAAGAGTACACTGAAGCTTTCTTT.

Regarding this clonotype: Just one base apart from a much larger clone, this may be a read error. The CDR3 nucleotides are TGCGCGGTACAGGGAGGCACCGGGGAGCTGTTTTTT. It specifies CAVQGGTGELFF. This chain links TRBV29-1 with TRBJ2-2; D possibly matches TRBD1 or TRBD2 (6 bases each). From germline, CDR1 is SQVTM and CDR2 ANQGSEA. There are 12 residues in the CDR3.

This clonotype was counted at least ten times. This chain joins TRBV2 and TRBJ1-1, with 11 bases identical to TRBD1. Germline lookup yields CDR1 SNHLY and CDR2 FYNNEI. CDR3 length: 14 residues. V gave up 6 bases and J gave up 6 bases; unmatched junction bases: 6. In DNA form, the CDR3 reads TGTGCCAGCAGCCTGGACAGGGGGCAGCCTGAAGCTTTCTTT. Translating gives CASSLDRGQPEAFF. The variable domain in full, completed from reference TRBV2 and TRBJ1-1, reads EPEVTQTPSHQVTQMGQEVILRCVPISNHLYFYWYRQILGQKVEFLVSFYNNEISEKSEIFDDQFSVERPDGSNFTLKIRSTKLEDSAMYFCASSLDRGQPEAFFGQGTRLTVV.

In this sample, this clonotype turned up a few times. CDR3 nucleotide sequence: TGTGCCAGCAGTCTTGCCCGGACGCATACCTACGAGCAGTACTTC. It translates to CASSLARTHTYEQYF. The rearrangement uses TRBV6-1 and TRBJ2-7; D is unclear. V lost 5 bases and J lost 2, with 16 bases in between. Germline V gene data show CDR1 as MNHNS and CDR2 as SASEGT. The CDR3 is 15 amino acids.